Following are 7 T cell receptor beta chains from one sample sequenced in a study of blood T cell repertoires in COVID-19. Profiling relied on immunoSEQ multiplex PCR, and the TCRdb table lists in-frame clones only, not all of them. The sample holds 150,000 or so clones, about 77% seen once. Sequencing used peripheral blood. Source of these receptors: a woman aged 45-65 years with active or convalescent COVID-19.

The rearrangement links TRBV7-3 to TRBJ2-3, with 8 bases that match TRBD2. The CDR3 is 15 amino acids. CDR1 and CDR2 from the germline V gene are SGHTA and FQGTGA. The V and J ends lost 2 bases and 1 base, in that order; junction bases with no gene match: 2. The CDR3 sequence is CASSLPGGGTDTQYF. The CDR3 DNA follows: TGTGCCAGCAGCTTACCGGGGGGGGGCACAGATACGCAGTATTTT.

Here the CDR3 reads CASKAAGLGDEQYF. In DNA, the CDR3 is TGTGCCAGTAAAGCGGCGGGCCTCGGGGACGAGCAGTACTTC. The chain combines TRBV19 with TRBJ2-7, with D possibly matching TRBD2 (5 bases). The CDR3 length is 14 residues. CDR1 is LNHDA and CDR2 is SQIVND in the germline V gene (reference sequence). The V end was cut by 7 bases, the J end by 5 bases, with 18 bases between.

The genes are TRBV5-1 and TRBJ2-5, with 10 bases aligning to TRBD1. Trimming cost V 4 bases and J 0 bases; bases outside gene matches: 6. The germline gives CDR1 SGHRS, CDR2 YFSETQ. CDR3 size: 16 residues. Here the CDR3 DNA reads TGCGCCAGCAGCACAGGACAGGGGGTGTACCAAGAGACCCAGTACTTC. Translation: CASSTGQGVYQETQYF.

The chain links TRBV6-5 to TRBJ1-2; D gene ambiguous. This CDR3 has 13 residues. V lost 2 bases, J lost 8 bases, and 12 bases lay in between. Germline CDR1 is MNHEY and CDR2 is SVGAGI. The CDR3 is CASSYPGGQGYTF. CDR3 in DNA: TGTGCCAGCAGTTACCCCGGCGGGCAGGGCTACACCTTC.

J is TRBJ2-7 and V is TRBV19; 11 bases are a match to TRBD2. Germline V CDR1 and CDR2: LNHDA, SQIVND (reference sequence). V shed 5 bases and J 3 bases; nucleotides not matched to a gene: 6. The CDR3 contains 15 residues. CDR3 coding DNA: TGTGCCAGTAGTGCGACTAGCGGGAACGTCTACGAGCAGTACTTC. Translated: CASSATSGNVYEQYF.

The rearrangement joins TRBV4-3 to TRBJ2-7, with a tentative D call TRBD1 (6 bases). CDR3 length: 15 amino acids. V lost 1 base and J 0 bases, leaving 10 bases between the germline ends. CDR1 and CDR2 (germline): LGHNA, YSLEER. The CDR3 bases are TGCGCCAGCAGCCAAGTGGTGGGGGCCTCCTACGAGCAGTACTTC. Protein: CASSQVVGASYEQYF.

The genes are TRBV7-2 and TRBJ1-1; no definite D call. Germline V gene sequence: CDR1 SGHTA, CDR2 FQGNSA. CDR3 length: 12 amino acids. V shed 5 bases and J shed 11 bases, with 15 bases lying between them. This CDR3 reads CASSQDTLGAFF. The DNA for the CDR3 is TGTGCCAGCAGCCAAGACACCCTTGGTGCTTTCTTT.